Below are 10 T cell receptor beta chains sequenced from a single sample in a study of identical twins. TCRdb independently ran MiXCR on the 5' RACE reads; one entry per CDR3 protein. The sample has some 560,000 distinct CDR3 sequences, just under 10% seen once. These data also formed part of another study, on yellow fever vaccine responses in identical twins.

Material for sequencing was PBMCs. These receptors all stem from a woman between 18 and 29 years old in good health.

The chain joins TRBV6-2 or TRBV6-3 to TRBJ2-7, with a tentative D call TRBD1 (5 bases). Germline V gives CDR1 MNHEY, CDR2 SVGEGT. Trimming pared 8 bases from V and 0 bases from J, leaving 17 bases between. The CDR3 loop spans 15 amino acids. Written as DNA, the CDR3 is TGTGCCAGCGCAGGGCAGGGTCACTTCTCCTACGAGCAGTACTTC. Residues: CASAGQGHFSYEQYF.

The chain joins TRBV4-1 to TRBJ2-1, with D maybe TRBD2 (6 bases). Trimming stripped 2 bases from V and 8 bases from J, with 16 bases between. The CDR3 is 15 residues long. Germline values: CDR1 MGHRA, CDR2 YSYEKL. For the CDR3, the DNA is TGCGCCAGCAGCCAACGCCGGGACTCCCCGGATGAGCAGTTCTTC. It yields the protein CASSQRRDSPDEQFF.

This clonotype showed up many times. The chain has TRBV9 and TRBJ2-1, with 8 bases lining up with TRBD1. Trimming cost V 3 bases and J 3 bases; bases outside gene matches: 11. Germline V gene sequence: CDR1 SGDLS, CDR2 YYNGEE. This CDR3 has 17 amino acids. CDR3 nucleotide sequence: TGTGCCAGCAGCGATCGGGTAGGGACAGGCGGCTACAATGAGCAGTTCTTC. Translating gives CASSDRVGTGGYNEQFF.

This clonotype came up many times. The V call is TRBV7-2, the J call TRBJ2-2, with 9 bases aligning to TRBD2. This CDR3 is 16 amino acids long. Germline-derived CDR1 and CDR2 are SGHTA and FQGNSA. V was clipped by 2 bases and J by 6 bases; unmatched bases: 7. The CDR3 is CASSLLGLAGSGELFF. The CDR3 coding sequence is TGTGCCAGCAGCTTATTGGGCCTAGCGGGGTCCGGGGAGCTGTTTTTT.

This clonotype showed up just a few times. This sequence joins TRBV7-2 and TRBJ2-1; no clear D gene. The V end was cut by 2 bases, the J end by 5 bases, with 22 bases between. This CDR3 contains 18 residues. In germline, CDR1 is SGHTA, CDR2 FQGNSA. In DNA form, the CDR3 reads TGTGCCAGCAGCTTAAGCGTGTCAGCAGGTGAAGCAGACAATGAGCAGTTCTTC. It codes for CASSLSVSAGEADNEQFF.

V and J are TRBV5-4 and TRBJ2-7; TRBD1 matches 9 bases. Germline V gives CDR1 SGHNT, CDR2 YYREEE (reference sequence). The CDR3 covers 15 residues. The V gene end was trimmed by 5 bases and the J gene end by 4 bases; junction bases not matched to a gene: 10. CDR3 protein: CASSQDRGRWYEQYF. CDR3 in DNA: TGTGCCAGCAGTCAGGACAGGGGCCGGTGGTACGAGCAGTACTTC.

This clonotype was detected only a few times. The rearrangement joins TRBV7-9 to TRBJ1-1; 10 bases map to TRBD1. The CDR3 is made up of 15 amino acids. Germline loops: CDR1 SEHNR, CDR2 FQNEAQ (reference sequence). The ends lost 2 bases at V and 5 bases at J; junction bases unmatched: 5. This chain's CDR3 is CASSLSDRGLTEAFF. The CDR3 region has the DNA TGTGCCAGCAGCTTATCCGACAGGGGGCTTACTGAAGCTTTCTTT.

This clonotype was picked up many times. The V gene is TRBV5-1, the J gene TRBJ1-1; D ambiguous. V was shortened by 5 bases and J by 2 bases, with 4 bases between the two germline ends. CDR3 length equals 11 residues. Germline CDR1 SGHRS, CDR2 YFSETQ. CDR3 sequence (DNA): TGCGCCAGCAGATCCAACACTGAAGCTTTCTTT. Protein product: CASRSNTEAFF.

In this sample, this clonotype turned up a few times. The rearrangement joins TRBV4-1 to TRBJ1-1; unclear D gene. The CDR3 has 15 amino acids. Germline lookup yields CDR1 MGHRA and CDR2 YSYEKL. The V gene lost 1 base and the J gene lost 0 bases, with 9 bases spanning the gap. The CDR3: CASSQAQTLNTEAFF. DNA of the CDR3: TGCGCCAGCAGCCAAGCCCAGACCTTGAACACTGAAGCTTTCTTT.

The chain combines TRBV7-9 with TRBJ2-7; no clear D gene. The CDR3 runs to 14 residues. The germline V gene encodes CDR1 SEHNR and CDR2 FQNEAQ (reference sequence). V lost 5 bases to trimming and J lost 4 bases, with 15 bases between them. The CDR3 bases are TGTGCCAGCAGCACCTCCTCTGGGCTTTACGAGCAGTACTTC. It encodes CASSTSSGLYEQYF.